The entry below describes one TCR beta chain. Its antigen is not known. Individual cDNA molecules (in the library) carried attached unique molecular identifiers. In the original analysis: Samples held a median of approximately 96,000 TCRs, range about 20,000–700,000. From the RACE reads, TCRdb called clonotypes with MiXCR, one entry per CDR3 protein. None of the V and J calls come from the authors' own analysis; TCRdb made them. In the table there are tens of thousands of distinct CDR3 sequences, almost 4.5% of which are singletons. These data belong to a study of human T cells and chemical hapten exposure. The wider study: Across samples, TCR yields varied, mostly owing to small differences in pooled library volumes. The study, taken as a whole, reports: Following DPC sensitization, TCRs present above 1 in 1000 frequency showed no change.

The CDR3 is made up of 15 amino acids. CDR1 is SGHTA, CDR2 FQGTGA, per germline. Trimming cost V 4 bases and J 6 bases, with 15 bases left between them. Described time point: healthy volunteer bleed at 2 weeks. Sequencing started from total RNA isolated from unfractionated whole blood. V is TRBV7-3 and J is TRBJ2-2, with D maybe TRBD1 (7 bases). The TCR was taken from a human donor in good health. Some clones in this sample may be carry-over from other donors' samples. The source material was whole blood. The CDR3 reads CASSYAQGGAGELFF. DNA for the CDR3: TGTGCCAGCAGCTACGCCCAGGGGGGAGCCGGGGAGCTGTTTTTT.